This TCR beta chain was observed in a study of cytomegalovirus exposure and HLA in healthy donors. Findings of the study overall: In a later analysis, CMV-associated beta chains were mostly HLA-associated, it appeared.

This PCR relied on a set of 60 Vbeta primers and 13 Jbeta primers. The data were produced by immunoSEQ multiplex PCR, yet TCRdb's version contains in-frame clones alone and is incomplete. The table has 99,000 or so clones, around 73% seen once. A word on this clone: Its cognate antigen is unknown.

V was clipped by 5 bases and J by 3 bases, with 14 bases between them. The CDR3 length is 15 residues. In germline, CDR1 is SGHVS, CDR2 FQNEAQ. The material sequenced was PBMCs. This sequence was found in a man aged 25 to 45 in good health and CMV-seronegative. This rearrangement joins TRBV7-8 to TRBJ2-1; maybe TRBD1 (6 bases). CDR3 residues: CASSTYRDHYNEQFF. DNA of the CDR3: TGTGCCAGCAGCACCTACAGGGATCACTACAATGAGCAGTTCTTC.